These T cell receptor beta chains were read from a single sample in a study of blood T cell repertoires in COVID-19. Some clones are missing from TCRdb's copy, which holds only in-frame ones; the method was immunoSEQ multiplex PCR. The sample records tens of thousands of clones, roughly 85% being singletons. Sequenced material: peripheral blood. These receptors were obtained from a woman at least 80 years old with COVID-19, enrolled during active disease. Each CDR3 is given with its conserved first and last residue. Fields, in order: D gene, V gene, clone size, J gene, CDR3 DNA, CDR3 protein. The D gene is left open where the match is weak. Expanded clones are given a class, and other clones once, few, many or no size at all.

-	TRBV10-3	-	TRBJ1-3	TGTGCCATCAGCGGGTCGGACTACTCTGGAAACACCATATATTTT	CAISGSDYSGNTIYF
TRBD2	TRBV5-1	-	TRBJ2-1	TGCGCCAGCAGACGAGCCAGGACTAGCGGGAGGCTACAGCAGTTCTTC	CASRRARTSGRLQQFF
-	TRBV19	-	TRBJ1-2	TGTGCCAGTAGTTTACAGCACCTTTACTATGGCTACACCTTC	CASSLQHLYYGYTF
-	TRBV18	-	TRBJ1-1	TGTGCCAGCTCACTCAACAGGGACACTGAAGCTTTCTTT	CASSLNRDTEAFF
TRBD1	TRBV14	-	TRBJ2-2	TGTGCCAGCAGCCAAAAGTTGGGACAGGGGGCGAACACCGGGGAGCTGTTTTTT	CASSQKLGQGANTGELFF
TRBD2	TRBV6-6	-	TRBJ2-7	TGTGCCAGCAGTTGGGGACTAGCGGTGGCTGAGCAGTACTTC	CASSWGLAVAEQYF
-	TRBV5-5	-	TRBJ2-3	TGTGCCAGCAGCTTGGCCCCAGGCACAGATACGCAGTATTTT	CASSLAPGTDTQYF
TRBD1	TRBV18	-	TRBJ1-3	TGTGCCAGCTCACCACAGGGGGCCCATGGAAACACCATATATTTT	CASSPQGAHGNTIYF
-	TRBV7-3	-	TRBJ2-1	TGTGCCAGCAGCTTATCTGTCGGGGAGCAGTTCTTC	CASSLSVGEQFF
-	TRBV6-6	-	TRBJ1-5	TGTGCCAGCACCAATAGAAATGATCAGCCCCAGCATTTT	CASTNRNDQPQHF
-	TRBV10-3	few	TRBJ2-7	TGTGCCATCAGTGAGTCGACTGAAAACGAGCAGTACTTC	CAISESTENEQYF
-	TRBV18	-	TRBJ1-5	TGTGCCAGCTCACCAGGTACAGGGTCTCAGCCCCAGCATTTT	CASSPGTGSQPQHF
TRBD1	TRBV25-1	-	TRBJ1-1	TGTGCCAGCAGTAGGGGGACAGGGCTGAACACTGAAGCTTTCTTT	CASSRGTGLNTEAFF
TRBD2	TRBV7-3	-	TRBJ2-2	TGTGCCAGCAGCCGAATAAAGACTAGCGGGATCAGTCGAAACACCGGGGAGCTGTTTTTT	CASSRIKTSGISRNTGELFF
TRBD1	TRBV3-1/TRBV3-2	-	TRBJ1-2	TGTGCCAGCAGCCGGGGACAGGGGGAGGGCTACACCTTC	CASSRGQGEGYTF
TRBD1	TRBV6-4	-	TRBJ2-4	TGTGCCAGCAGTGGGTGGACAGGGCTACCCAAAAACATTCAGTACTTC	CASSGWTGLPKNIQYF
-	TRBV6-1	-	TRBJ2-5	TGTGCCAGCAGTGAAGTGAGAAAGACCCAGTACTTC	CASSEVRKTQYF
-	TRBV7-2	few	TRBJ1-2	TGTGCCAGCAGCTTTACAGGCACCGGGTTCTATGGCTACACCTTC	CASSFTGTGFYGYTF
-	TRBV14	-	TRBJ1-1	TGTGCCAGCAGCCAAGGGGCAGGGCTAGAAGCTTTCTTT	CASSQGAGLEAFF
-	TRBV4-2	-	TRBJ2-5	TGTGCCAGCAGCCAAGGCTGGGGGGACCAAGAGACCCAGTACTTC	CASSQGWGDQETQYF
-	TRBV6-1	-	TRBJ2-7	TGTGCCAGCAGTGAAGCCGGGGGATTCTACGAGCAGTACTTC	CASSEAGGFYEQYF
TRBD2	TRBV18	-	TRBJ2-7	TGTGCCAGCTCACCACCGCGACTAGCGGGAGTAGTTGAGCAGTACTTC	CASSPPRLAGVVEQYF
TRBD2	TRBV3-1/TRBV3-2	-	TRBJ2-3	TGTGCCAGCAGCCAAGAAGCGGGAGGCGGGACAGATACGCAGTATTTT	CASSQEAGGGTDTQYF
TRBD1	TRBV6-5	large	TRBJ1-4	TGTGCCAGCGCGACAGGGGCCGCAACTAATGAAAAACTGTTTTTT	CASATGAATNEKLFF
-	TRBV6-6	-	TRBJ1-3	TGTGCCAGCAGAGACACCAACTCTGGAAACACCATATATTTT	CASRDTNSGNTIYF
-	TRBV4-3	-	TRBJ2-2	TGCGCCAGCAGCCAAGACCGTCCGGGGAACACCGGGGAGCTGTTTTTT	CASSQDRPGNTGELFF
TRBD2	TRBV25-1	once	TRBJ2-1	TGTGCCAGCAGTGTCCCGGGGACTAGCGGTAACAATGAGCAGTTCTTC	CASSVPGTSGNNEQFF
-	TRBV27	once	TRBJ1-3	TGTGCCAGCAGGGACAGCTCTGGAAACACCATATATTTT	CASRDSSGNTIYF
-	TRBV7-3	-	TRBJ2-7	TGTGCCAGCAGCTTAGGGCGTTCCTACGAGCAGTACTTC	CASSLGRSYEQYF
-	TRBV19	-	TRBJ2-1	TGTGCCAGTAGTATTTATTCCGCTTTACTTAACGAGCAGTTCTTC	CASSIYSALLNEQFF
TRBD1	TRBV5-8	-	TRBJ1-4	TGTGCCAGCGCGACAGGGGATGCAACTAATGAAAAACTGTTTTTT	CASATGDATNEKLFF
-	TRBV24-1	-	TRBJ1-2	TGTGCCACCAGTGAAGAGGGTGGTAAAGGATCCTATGGCTACACCTTC	CATSEEGGKGSYGYTF
TRBD2	TRBV30	-	TRBJ2-1	TGTGCCTGGGAACCCGGGACTAGCGGGATTTGTGAGCAGTTCTTC	CAWEPGTSGICEQFF
-	TRBV2	-	TRBJ2-3	TGTGCCAGCAGTGAAGCGCTAGGTTCGTCTCGCACAGATACGCAGTATTTT	CASSEALGSSRTDTQYF
-	TRBV6-6	once	TRBJ1-4	TGTGCCAGCTATCCACTACCCACTGGATTTGAAAAACTGTTTTTT	CASYPLPTGFEKLFF
-	TRBV19	-	TRBJ2-7	TGTGCCAGTAGTATCGCAGGGAACTACGAGCAGTACTTC	CASSIAGNYEQYF
TRBD2	TRBV19	-	TRBJ2-1	TGTGCCAGTAAGGGGCGGGAGGCAAACAATGAGCAGTTCTTC	CASKGREANNEQFF
TRBD2	TRBV3-1/TRBV3-2	-	TRBJ2-7	TGTGCCAGCAGCCAAGAGACTAGCGGGGGCCCCTGGGACGAGCAGTACTTC	CASSQETSGGPWDEQYF
-	TRBV7-2	-	TRBJ1-3	TGTGCCAGCAGCCAGGTGGGGGGTCGCACTGGAAACACCATATATTTT	CASSQVGGRTGNTIYF
TRBD2	TRBV11-3	-	TRBJ2-1	TGTGCCAGCAGCTTAACTAGCGGGGGGGCAGGGTACAATGAGCAGTTCTTC	CASSLTSGGAGYNEQFF
TRBD1	TRBV27	-	TRBJ2-2	TGTGCCAGCAGGGTGGGGACAGGGGTTTTTGGCGGGGAGCTGTTTTTT	CASRVGTGVFGGELFF
-	TRBV10-3	-	TRBJ2-2	TGTGCCATCAGTGTGTCAGGGAGAAGGAACACCGGGGAGCTGTTTTTT	CAISVSGRRNTGELFF
-	TRBV27	-	TRBJ1-1	TGTGCCAGCAGTTTATCGAGGTACGGCCTGAACACTGAAGCTTTCTTT	CASSLSRYGLNTEAFF
TRBD1	TRBV4-2	-	TRBJ1-4	TGTGCCAGCAGCCAAGGGACAGGGGGTAATGAAAAACTGTTTTTT	CASSQGTGGNEKLFF
TRBD1	TRBV5-1	-	TRBJ1-6	TGCGCCAGCAGCTTGATCCCGGGACAGGGATCCTATAATTCACCCCTCCACTTT	CASSLIPGQGSYNSPLHF
-	TRBV9	-	TRBJ1-1	TGTGCCAGCAGCGTATCAGGGAACACTGAAGCTTTCTTT	CASSVSGNTEAFF
TRBD2	TRBV3-1/TRBV3-2	-	TRBJ2-3	TGTGCCAGCAGCCGGACTAGCGGGCCCGATACGCAGTATTTT	CASSRTSGPDTQYF
TRBD2	TRBV7-8	-	TRBJ2-1	TGTGCCAGCAGCAGAAGGGCTAGCGGGGGGGCCTTGGAGCAGTTCTTC	CASSRRASGGALEQFF
-	TRBV19	-	TRBJ1-3	TGTGCCACCGACTCTGGGAGCTCTGGAAACACCATATATTTT	CATDSGSSGNTIYF
-	TRBV7-3	-	TRBJ2-2	TGTGCCAGCAGCCTACCCGGTCGGGTCGGGGAGCTGTTTTTT	CASSLPGRVGELFF
TRBD2	TRBV24-1	-	TRBJ2-1	TGTGCCACCGGTGGGACTAGCGGGATAAACAATGAGCAGTTCTTC	CATGGTSGINNEQFF
TRBD1	TRBV19	-	TRBJ2-6	TGTGCCAGTAGCCAACCGACAGGGTCTGGGGCCAACGTCCTGACTTTC	CASSQPTGSGANVLTF
TRBD1	TRBV18	-	TRBJ2-2	TGTGCCAGCTATCGGGACAGGGGAACCGGGGAGCTGTTTTTT	CASYRDRGTGELFF
-	TRBV10-1	-	TRBJ2-5	TGCGCCAGCTTCTTCCAAGAGACCCAGTACTTC	CASFFQETQYF
-	TRBV7-2	-	TRBJ2-1	TGTGCCAGCAGCTTAGCCCTACAGGCAGGCGAGCAGTTCTTC	CASSLALQAGEQFF